Presented here are 27 T cell receptor beta chains from one specimen sequenced in a study of T cell responses to AZD1222 COVID-19 vaccine. The assay was immunoSEQ multiplex PCR, and TCRdb's table has in-frame clones only and misses some. Of 75,000 to 100,000 clones listed, approximately 90% were seen once; the top ten hold around 1.6%. This specimen was peripheral blood, taken on day 0 of AZD1222 vaccination. The origin of the receptors is an adult in good health.

This chain joins TRBV19 and TRBJ1-1, with D maybe TRBD1 (6 bases). Germline V CDR1 and CDR2: LNHDA, SQIVND (reference sequence). V was clipped by 4 bases and J by 5 bases, with 14 bases between them. The CDR3 extends over 14 amino acids. The CDR3 bases are TGTGCCAGTAGTACCCACAGGGTTCGGACTGAAGCTTTCTTT. Residues: CASSTHRVRTEAFF.

The rearrangement uses TRBV5-1 and TRBJ1-1; D may be TRBD1 (6 bases). With 4 bases removed from V and 4 bases from J, the gap between germline ends came to 20 bases. Germline CDR1 and CDR2: SGHRS and YFSETQ. This CDR3 is built from 16 residues. This CDR3 reads CASSPRTDRRGTEAFF. CDR3 in DNA: TGCGCCAGCAGCCCCAGGACAGACCGGCGGGGCACTGAAGCTTTCTTT.

Only a few counts were recorded for this clone. This chain joins TRBV25-1 and TRBJ1-2; 8 positions match TRBD1. CDR3 length: 14 residues. V lost 6 bases, J lost 0 bases, and 3 bases stayed unmatched. The V gene's germline CDR1 is MGHDK and CDR2 SYGVNS. Written as DNA, the CDR3 is TGTGCCAGCAGGCAGACAGGGGCTAACTATGGCTACACCTTC. Translated: CASRQTGANYGYTF.

The chain carries TRBV5-1 and TRBJ2-7; possibly TRBD2 for D (7 bases). The V end was cut by 3 bases, the J end by 2 bases, with 18 bases between. Germline CDR1 and CDR2: SGHRS and YFSETQ. The CDR3 runs to 16 residues. CDR3 residues: CASSWGGGAPTYEQYF. The CDR3 DNA reads as TGCGCCAGCAGCTGGGGAGGGGGGGCTCCCACCTACGAGCAGTACTTC.

The V and J genes are TRBV5-1 and TRBJ1-4, with D tentatively TRBD1 (5 bases). The CDR3 length is 16 residues. Looked up from germline, CDR1 is SGHRS and CDR2 is YFSETQ. Trimming left V 4 bases short and J 8 bases short, with 21 bases between. CDR3 sequence reads: CASSPEVGPSREKLFF. CDR3 nucleotide sequence: TGCGCCAGCAGCCCGGAGGTGGGGCCTTCTAGGGAAAAACTGTTTTTT. Together with reference TRBV5-1 and TRBJ1-4, the CDR3 gives the full variable domain: KAGVTQTPRYLIKTRGQQVTLSCSPISGHRSVSWYQQTPGQGLQFLFEYFSETQRNKGNFPGRFSGRQFSNSRSEMNVSTLELGDSALYLCASSPEVGPSREKLFFGSGTQLSVL.

The chain recombines TRBV5-4 with TRBJ1-4; perhaps TRBD1 as D (5 bases). The CDR3 runs 13 residues. V shed 7 bases and J shed 8 bases, with 15 bases lying between them. Germline V gene data show CDR1 as SGHNT and CDR2 as YYREEE (reference sequence). This CDR3 reads CASSGTRGEKLFF. CDR3 sequence (DNA): TGTGCCAGCTCCGGGACGCGGGGAGAAAAACTGTTTTTT.

The chain has TRBV10-3 and TRBJ1-1; a weak D match, TRBD1 (5 bases). Germline V lookup: CDR1 ENHRY, CDR2 SYGVKD. Trimming took off 10 bases at V and 0 bases at J, with 21 bases between the two ends. CDR3 length: 16 amino acids. The CDR3 sequence: CASLRGGSTLNTEAFF. DNA for the CDR3: TGTGCCAGCCTTCGGGGGGGGTCCACCTTGAACACTGAAGCTTTCTTT.

J is TRBJ1-1 and V is TRBV7-6, with D tentatively TRBD1 (6 bases). Germline V gene lookup returns CDR1 SGHVS and CDR2 FNYEAQ. V lost 1 base and J 3 bases, leaving 6 bases between the germline ends. The CDR3 is 13 amino acids. CDR3 DNA sequence: TGTGCCAGCAGCTTAGACAGGGACACTGAAGCTTTCTTT. It translates to CASSLDRDTEAFF.

This rearrangement joins TRBV2 to TRBJ2-2; 7 bases match TRBD2. The CDR3 totals 13 residues. Germline loops: CDR1 SNHLY, CDR2 FYNNEI. The J segment lost 6 bases and the V segment lost 6 bases, leaving 4 bases of the junction unmatched. DNA of the CDR3: TGTGCCAGCAGACGCGGGAGCTCCGGGGAGCTGTTTTTT. It yields the protein CASRRGSSGELFF.

V usage is TRBV2 and J usage is TRBJ2-3; tentative D call: TRBD2 (7 bases). Trimming shortened V by 7 bases and J by 5 bases, and 19 bases separated the two germline ends. Germline CDR1 reads SNHLY; CDR2 reads FYNNEI. This CDR3 has 15 amino acids. CDR3 sequence: CASIGGGAFRDTQYF. CDR3 sequence (DNA): TGTGCCAGCATTGGTGGGGGGGCCTTTCGAGATACGCAGTATTTT.

The chain employs TRBV9 and TRBJ1-1; D is unresolved. The CDR3 length is 14 residues. Trimming stripped 4 bases from V and 0 bases from J, with 10 bases between. Germline V gene data show CDR1 as SGDLS and CDR2 as YYNGEE. CDR3 bases: TGTGCCAGCAGCCCTAGAACGGTGAACACTGAAGCTTTCTTT. It is translated as CASSPRTVNTEAFF.

The chain carries TRBV24-1 and TRBJ1-1, with D possibly being TRBD1 (6 bases). The CDR3 runs to 16 residues. Germline CDR1 reads KGHDR; CDR2 reads SFDVKD. V lost 1 base and J 5 bases, leaving 16 bases between the germline ends. The CDR3, as DNA: TGTGCCACCAGTGATTTCCACCCTGGGGGGCGGACTGAAGCTTTCTTT. Residues: CATSDFHPGGRTEAFF.

The chain links TRBV30 to TRBJ2-1; 11 bases are shared with TRBD2. The CDR3 is 16 amino acids. V lost 2 bases, J lost 5 bases, and 8 bases stayed unmatched. Germline V CDR1 and CDR2: GTSNPN, SVGIG (reference sequence). The CDR3 DNA is TGTGCCTGGAGTTCATCACTAGCGGGGGCAGACAATGAGCAGTTCTTC. Translating it yields CAWSSSLAGADNEQFF.

This clone occurred once. The chain uses TRBV13 and TRBJ1-6, with 8 positions matching TRBD1. The CDR3 runs 15 residues. Germline V gene sequence: CDR1 PRHDT, CDR2 FYEKMQ (reference sequence). V lost 5 bases to trimming and J lost 7 bases; unmatched junction nucleotides: 7. CDR3: CASSATGGSNSPLHF. CDR3 nucleotides: TGTGCCAGCAGCGCAACAGGGGGTTCCAATTCACCCCTCCACTTT.

This clone was detected only once. The chain recombines TRBV7-2 with TRBJ2-7; D gene uncertain. Germline V gives CDR1 SGHTA, CDR2 FQGNSA. CDR3 length equals 14 residues. V was pared by 4 bases and J by 1 base, with 11 bases between. The CDR3 loop is CASSYSGFSYEQYF. CDR3 DNA: TGTGCCAGCAGCTACTCTGGGTTTTCCTACGAGCAGTACTTC.

The gene calls are TRBV2 and TRBJ1-6; D remains unclear. Germline V gene sequence: CDR1 SNHLY, CDR2 FYNNEI. V was trimmed by 3 bases and J by 7 bases, leaving 1 base between them. The CDR3 consists of 11 residues. CDR3 in amino acids: CASSDNSPLHF. The DNA for the CDR3 is TGTGCCAGCAGTGACAATTCACCCCTCCACTTT.

CDR3 bases: TGTGCCAGCAGCTGGACGGGCCCGGATTCTGAAGCTTTCTTT. It encodes CASSWTGPDSEAFF. The chain is built from TRBV11-1 and TRBJ1-1; the D is unclear. CDR1 SGHAT and CDR2 FQDESV come from the germline V gene (reference sequence). The CDR3 is made up of 14 amino acids. Trimming removed 4 bases from V and 6 bases from J, with 15 bases in between.

The chain combines TRBV7-2 with TRBJ2-1; TRBD2 aligns across 10 bases. The germline V gene has CDR1 SGHTA and CDR2 FQGNSA. This CDR3 region has 17 residues. The J segment lost 9 bases and the V segment lost 1 base, leaving 12 bases of the junction unmatched. The CDR3: CASSLVGPAGGLGEQFF. In nucleotides, the CDR3 is TGTGCCAGCAGCTTAGTAGGTCCAGCGGGGGGGCTCGGTGAGCAGTTCTTC.

This chain connects TRBV7-3 to TRBJ1-1, with 10 bases aligning to TRBD1. Germline CDR1 and CDR2: SGHTA and FQGTGA. The ends lost 6 bases at V and 6 bases at J; junction bases unmatched: 7. The CDR3 sequence is 14 residues long. DNA of the CDR3: TGTGCCAGCAGTTCCCCCGGGACAGGGGCTGAAGCTTTCTTT. Translating it yields CASSSPGTGAEAFF.

The chain carries TRBV19 and TRBJ1-5; a weak D match, TRBD1 (6 bases). V was pared by 4 bases and J by 6 bases, with 16 bases between. This CDR3 is built from 15 residues. Germline V CDR1 and CDR2: LNHDA, SQIVND (reference sequence). This CDR3 reads CASSTIHTGSQPQHF. CDR3 DNA: TGTGCCAGTAGTACCATCCATACAGGGAGTCAGCCCCAGCATTTT.

The genes are TRBV13 and TRBJ1-5; D is possibly TRBD1 (5 bases). The V end lost 0 bases, the J end lost 3 bases, and 6 bases lay between the germline ends. CDR3 length: 14 amino acids. Per the germline V gene, CDR1 is PRHDT and CDR2 is FYEKMQ (reference sequence). The DNA of the CDR3 is TGTGCCAGCAGCTTAGGGGGACCCAATCAGCCCCAGCATTTT. It is translated as CASSLGGPNQPQHF.

On this clone: Other DNA sequences in this specimen translate into the identical CDR3. The CDR3 nucleotides read TGTGCCAGCAGGGGACAGGGGCCCTACGAGCAGTACTTC. Protein sequence: CASRGQGPYEQYF. The chain uses TRBV6-5 and TRBJ2-7; TRBD1 matches 10 bases. From germline, CDR1 is MNHEY and CDR2 SVGAGI. This CDR3 has 13 residues. Germline trimming cut 6 bases from V and 2 bases from J; bases unmatched to any gene: 1.

The chain employs TRBV2 and TRBJ1-4, with D maybe TRBD1 (5 bases). The CDR3 covers 12 residues. The V gene lost 8 bases and the J gene lost 4 bases, with 8 bases spanning the gap. Germline CDR1 reads SNHLY; CDR2 reads FYNNEI. The CDR3 reads CASFGGNEKLFF. CDR3 sequence (DNA): TGTGCCAGCTTTGGGGGTAATGAAAAACTGTTTTTT.

This chain joins TRBV5-1 and TRBJ1-1, with a weak D call TRBD1 (6 bases). V gave up 4 bases and J gave up 7 bases, with 14 bases separating them. The CDR3 contains 13 residues. Germline loops: CDR1 SGHRS, CDR2 YFSETQ. CDR3 in amino acids: CASSKGTRLEAFF. CDR3 bases: TGCGCCAGCAGCAAAGGGACACGCCTTGAAGCTTTCTTT.

The chain recombines TRBV5-4 with TRBJ2-1; D remains ambiguous. V lost 2 bases, J lost 4 bases, and 7 bases lay in between. There are 13 residues in the CDR3. Germline CDR1 SGHNT, CDR2 YYREEE (reference sequence). CDR3 DNA: TGTGCCAGCAGCTTTATGGGGTACAATGAGCAGTTCTTC. Translation gives CASSFMGYNEQFF. The full variable domain, its missing parts supplied by reference TRBV5-4 and TRBJ2-1, is ETGVTQSPTHLIKTRGQQVTLRCSSQSGHNTVSWYQQALGQGPQFIFQYYREEENGRGNFPPRFSGLQFPNYSSELNVNALELDDSALYLCASSFMGYNEQFFGPGTRLTVL.

The V and J genes are TRBV30 and TRBJ1-6; no reliable D call. V was trimmed by 0 bases and J by 9 bases, leaving 12 bases between them. The CDR3 extends over 14 amino acids. Germline loops: CDR1 GTSNPN, CDR2 SVGIG (reference sequence). CDR3 DNA: TGTGCCTGGAGTGTGAGGGAGATTAGTTCACCCCTCCACTTT. Protein product: CAWSVREISSPLHF.

The V gene is TRBV10-2, the J gene TRBJ1-2, with TRBD1 as a possible D gene (6 bases). CDR1 and CDR2 from the germline V gene are WSHSY and SAAADI. Trimming stripped 6 bases from V and 7 bases from J, with 15 bases between. The CDR3 covers 13 residues. The DNA of the CDR3 is TGCGCCAGCAGAGAACAGGGAGGAAGTGGCTACACCTTC. Translated: CASREQGGSGYTF.